Presented here are 30 T cell receptor beta chains from one specimen sequenced in a study of Ad26.COV2.S vaccination and SARS-CoV-2 variants. The assay was immunoSEQ multiplex PCR, and TCRdb's table has in-frame clones only and misses some. The sample has fewer than 400,000 clones, 89% seen once; the top ten hold about 1.9%. Indicated treatment: some 20 received Ad26.COV2.S at low or high dose, single or two shots; roughly five received placebo; per-sample allocation not given. It was on day 63 after the first vaccine or placebo injection that samples were taken. Sequencing was performed on peripheral blood, taken in a trial of Ad26.COV2.S vaccine versus placebo. Receptors originate from a person aged 18-60 years who received the Ad26.COV2.S COVID-19 vaccine or a placebo.

The genes are TRBV6-5 and TRBJ1-1; TRBD1 might be the D (6 bases). V was trimmed by 6 bases and J by 1 base, leaving 12 bases between them. The CDR3 is 14 residues long. Germline V gives CDR1 MNHEY, CDR2 SVGAGI. CDR3 DNA: TGTGCCAGCAGACGCCAGGGGAGGAACACTGAAGCTTTCTTT. Its translation: CASRRQGRNTEAFF.

The CDR3 coding sequence is TGTGCCAGCAGTTATGACAGGGATGAGAATTCACCCCTCCACTTT. Translated: CASSYDRDENSPLHF. The chain uses TRBV28 and TRBJ1-6; TRBD1 matches 7 bases. CDR3 length equals 15 residues. Germline V gene data show CDR1 as MDHEN and CDR2 as SYDVKM. J lost 7 bases, V lost 4 bases, and 7 bases had no gene match.

The chain uses TRBV29-1 and TRBJ1-1; unclear D gene. This CDR3 region has 9 residues. Germline values: CDR1 SQVTM, CDR2 ANQGSEA. The germline V and J ends were trimmed by 5 bases and 11 bases, with 9 bases remaining between them. CDR3 coding DNA: TGCAGCGTTCTAGAAGGGGCTTTCTTT. Its protein product is CSVLEGAFF.

The CDR3 protein is CSVESGAGGYTF. CDR3 bases: TGCAGCGTTGAATCTGGGGCAGGTGGCTACACCTTC. The rearrangement joins TRBV29-1 to TRBJ1-2, with a weak D call TRBD1 (5 bases). V dropped 2 bases and J dropped 7 bases, with 11 bases sitting between them. This CDR3 is built from 12 residues. Germline V gene lookup returns CDR1 SQVTM and CDR2 ANQGSEA.

This chain uses TRBV11-3 with TRBJ2-7; D is unclear. V lost 5 bases and J lost 0, with 14 bases in between. Per the germline V gene, CDR1 is SGHNT and CDR2 is YENEEA. CDR3 length: 15 residues. The CDR3 loop is CASSDGPGPSYEQYF. CDR3 nucleotide sequence: TGTGCCAGCAGCGATGGACCGGGCCCCTCCTACGAGCAGTACTTC.

The gene calls are TRBV5-5 and TRBJ1-1; TRBD1 is a possible D gene (6 bases). The length of the CDR3 is 15 residues. From germline, CDR1 is SGHKS and CDR2 YYEKEE (reference sequence). V was trimmed by 4 bases and J by 1 base, leaving 14 bases between them. The CDR3 loop is CASSRQAWGNTEAFF. CDR3 DNA sequence: TGTGCCAGCAGCCGACAGGCGTGGGGGAACACTGAAGCTTTCTTT.

In nucleotides, the CDR3 is TGTGCCAGTAGTATAAGCGGGAGGGCCTTCGATGAGCAGTTCTTC. Its protein product is CASSISGRAFDEQFF. The J gene is TRBJ2-1, the V gene TRBV19, with TRBD2 matching 10 bases. V lost 2 bases to trimming and J lost 8 bases; unmatched junction nucleotides: 6. CDR1 and CDR2 from the germline V gene are LNHDA and SQIVND (reference sequence). CDR3 length equals 15 residues.

The J gene is TRBJ2-5, the V gene TRBV5-8; D not certain. Per germline, CDR1 SGHTS and CDR2 YDEGEE. Trimming removed 4 bases from V and 4 bases from J, with 11 bases in between. This CDR3 spans 13 amino acids. The chain's CDR3 is CASSIGPAETQYF. CDR3 sequence (DNA): TGTGCCAGCAGCATCGGACCGGCAGAGACCCAGTACTTC. The full variable domain, its missing parts supplied by reference TRBV5-8 and TRBJ2-5, is EAGVTQSPTHLIKTRGQQATLRCSPISGHTSVYWYQQALGLGLQFLLWYDEGEERNRGNFPPRFSGRQFPNYSSELNVNALELEDSALYLCASSIGPAETQYFGPGTRLLVL.

The chain carries TRBV9 and TRBJ2-2, with D possibly TRBD2 on 5 matching bases. Looked up from germline, CDR1 is SGDLS and CDR2 is YYNGEE. V was cut by 4 bases and J by 5 bases, with 12 bases left in between. This CDR3 has 14 amino acids. The CDR3: CASSLELGTGELFF. The CDR3 DNA follows: TGTGCCAGCAGCCTCGAACTAGGTACCGGGGAGCTGTTTTTT.

The CDR3 region is CSVETGTGFEAFF. CDR3 DNA: TGCAGCGTTGAGACCGGGACAGGGTTTGAAGCTTTCTTT. J is TRBJ1-1 and V is TRBV29-1; TRBD1 matches at 9 bases. This CDR3 is 13 amino acids long. CDR1 is SQVTM, CDR2 ANQGSEA, per germline. J lost 7 bases, V lost 3 bases, and 6 bases had no gene match.

V is TRBV6-5 and J is TRBJ1-5; 8 bases are shared with TRBD1. V was clipped by 7 bases and J by 7 bases; unmatched bases: 9. CDR1 is MNHEY and CDR2 is SVGAGI in the germline V gene. This CDR3 is built from 14 residues. The DNA of the CDR3 is TGTGCCAGCAACGATCAGGGGGCGGGGCAGCCCCAGCATTTT. It specifies CASNDQGAGQPQHF.

The J gene is TRBJ1-2, the V gene TRBV28, with a tentative D call TRBD1 (5 bases). Germline V CDR1 and CDR2: MDHEN, SYDVKM. This CDR3 region has 16 residues. V was shortened by 3 bases and J by 5 bases, with 19 bases between the two germline ends. The CDR3: CASSLSLGTADYGYTF. The CDR3 DNA sequence: TGTGCCAGCAGTTTGTCCCTAGGGACCGCAGATTATGGCTACACCTTC.

The rearrangement uses TRBV10-3 and TRBJ2-1; TRBD2 matches at 7 bases. The CDR3 has 14 amino acids. Germline V gives CDR1 ENHRY, CDR2 SYGVKD. Trimming at V came to 11 bases and at J to 4 bases, leaving 11 bases not matched to a gene. This CDR3 reads CAVAAASGYNEQFF. DNA for the CDR3: TGTGCCGTCGCGGCGGCTAGCGGATACAATGAGCAGTTCTTC.

The chain has TRBV2 and TRBJ1-2; 7 bases map to TRBD1. Per germline, CDR1 SNHLY and CDR2 FYNNEI. V lost 6 bases to trimming and J lost 5 bases; unmatched junction nucleotides: 15. The CDR3 is 16 residues long. This CDR3 is CASSDANLGTVYGYTF. CDR3 nucleotides: TGTGCCAGCAGCGACGCAAACCTTGGGACAGTTTATGGCTACACCTTC.

Only a few counts were recorded for this clone. CDR3 DNA sequence: TGTGCCACCAGTGAGTTGACAGGGAGGGCTTTCTTT. As protein: CATSELTGRAFF. V is TRBV24-1 and J is TRBJ1-1, with 7 bases lining up with TRBD1. This CDR3 spans 12 amino acids. Unmatched junction bases numbered 6, after V lost 4 bases and J lost 11 bases. CDR1 is KGHDR, CDR2 SFDVKD, per germline.

This chain joins TRBV5-4 and TRBJ2-3; D unclear. CDR3 size: 14 residues. Germline-derived CDR1 and CDR2 are SGHNT and YYREEE (reference sequence). Trimming cost V 0 bases and J 4 bases, with 9 bases left between them. The CDR3 region is CASSLEGPADTQYF. CDR3 coding DNA: TGTGCCAGCAGCTTGGAAGGGCCGGCAGATACGCAGTATTTT.

The J gene is TRBJ2-7, the V gene TRBV30; 12 bases fit TRBD2. The length of the CDR3 is 14 residues. CDR1 is GTSNPN, CDR2 SVGIG, per germline (reference sequence). Trimming cost V 3 bases and J 6 bases; bases outside gene matches: 6. The CDR3 protein is CAWRGTSGPREQYF. The CDR3 DNA reads as TGTGCCTGGAGAGGGACTAGCGGGCCCCGCGAGCAGTACTTC.

The chain combines TRBV4-1 with TRBJ2-1; D is ambiguous. The CDR3 extends over 14 amino acids. In germline, CDR1 is MGHRA, CDR2 YSYEKL. V lost 2 bases, J lost 8 bases, and 13 bases lay in between. CDR3: CASSQSDGWDEQFF. CDR3 sequence (DNA): TGCGCCAGCAGCCAAAGTGACGGATGGGATGAGCAGTTCTTC.

In DNA, the CDR3 is TGTGCCAGCAGTTCCGGACGACAGGGGCCCTACAATGAGCAGTTCTTC. The encoded protein is CASSSGRQGPYNEQFF. This rearrangement joins TRBV6-5 to TRBJ2-1; TRBD1 matches 8 bases. Trimming cost V 4 bases and J 2 bases; bases outside gene matches: 7. From germline, CDR1 is MNHEY and CDR2 SVGAGI. The length of the CDR3 is 16 residues.

V is TRBV30 and J is TRBJ1-1; D remains unclear. The CDR3 is made up of 13 amino acids. From germline, CDR1 is GTSNPN and CDR2 SVGIG (reference sequence). Trimming removed 2 bases at V and 0 bases at J, with 7 bases between. CDR3 coding DNA: TGTGCCTGGAGTCTCTGGGTGAACACTGAAGCTTTCTTT. It yields the protein CAWSLWVNTEAFF. Full variable domain (remainder filled in from reference TRBV30 and TRBJ1-1): SQTIHQWPATLVQPVGSPLSLECTVEGTSNPNLYWYRQAAGRGLQLLFYSVGIGQISSEVPQNLSASRPQDRQFILSSKKLLLSDSGFYLCAWSLWVNTEAFFGQGTRLTVV.

The chain joins TRBV3-1 (or the pseudogene TRBV3-2) to TRBJ2-5, with TRBD1 matching 7 bases. The germline gives CDR1 LGHDT, CDR2 YNNKEL (reference sequence). CDR3 size: 17 residues. The V and J ends lost 0 bases and 4 bases, in that order; junction bases with no gene match: 11. CDR3 in DNA: TGTGCCAGCAGCCAAGATCTCACAGGGGCAGCTAGAGAGACCCAGTACTTC. Translating gives CASSQDLTGAARETQYF.

The genes are TRBV28 and TRBJ1-5, with TRBD1 identical over 10 bases. Germline V lookup: CDR1 MDHEN, CDR2 SYDVKM. The CDR3 contains 16 residues. Trimming cost V 7 bases and J 5 bases; bases outside gene matches: 11. In DNA form, the CDR3 reads TGTGCCAGCACCACACCCGGGACAGGGGTCCATCAGCCCCAGCATTTT. Its translation is CASTTPGTGVHQPQHF.

The rearrangement uses TRBV28 and TRBJ1-4; 11 bases line up with TRBD1. CDR1 MDHEN and CDR2 SYDVKM come from the germline V gene. V trimming: 6 bases; J trimming: 5 bases; junction bases outside the gene matches: 2. This CDR3 contains 14 residues. The DNA of the CDR3 is TGTGCCAGCAGAGGGACAGGGGGGAATGAAAAACTGTTTTTT. As protein: CASRGTGGNEKLFF.

V gene TRBV5-1 combines with J gene TRBJ2-2; D is undetermined. Germline lookup yields CDR1 SGHRS and CDR2 YFSETQ. Trimming removed 4 bases from V and 6 bases from J, with 10 bases in between. There are 13 residues in the CDR3. As DNA, the CDR3 is TGCGCCAGCAGCGATCAAGGCCCCGGGGAGCTGTTTTTT. This codes for CASSDQGPGELFF.

The rearrangement joins TRBV13 to TRBJ2-1, with 10 bases fitting TRBD2. Germline V gene lookup returns CDR1 PRHDT and CDR2 FYEKMQ (reference sequence). V was clipped by 4 bases and J by 0 bases; unmatched bases: 9. This CDR3 comprises 18 residues. CDR3 DNA sequence: TGTGCCAGCAGCTCTCGGACTAGCGGAGTTAACTCCTACAATGAGCAGTTCTTC. It yields the protein CASSSRTSGVNSYNEQFF.

The chain has TRBV7-2 and TRBJ2-6; 10 bases align to TRBD1. The CDR3 is 16 amino acids. V lost 4 bases and J lost 2; bases outside the gene matches: 2. From germline, CDR1 is SGHTA and CDR2 FQGNSA. The CDR3 nucleotides are TGTGCCAGCAGCTCCGGACAGGGGGCTGGGGCCAACGTCCTGACTTTC. Translating it yields CASSSGQGAGANVLTF. Complete variable domain (other parts from reference TRBV7-2 and TRBJ2-6): GAGVSQSPSNKVTEKGKDVELRCDPISGHTALYWYRQSLGQGLEFLIYFQGNSAPDKSGLPSDRFSAERTGGSVSTLTIQRTQQEDSAVYLCASSSGQGAGANVLTFGAGSRLTVL.

The chain has TRBV5-3 and TRBJ1-3; the D gene is possibly TRBD1 (6 bases). TRBV5-3 is recorded as an ORF, its role being uncertain. This CDR3 region has 13 residues. The ends were cut back, 9 bases at V and 4 bases at J, with 14 bases in the middle. The CDR3 protein is CATKGGSGNTIYF. Written as DNA, the CDR3 is TGTGCCACCAAGGGGGGTAGCGGAAACACCATATATTTT.

The chain employs TRBV7-6 and TRBJ2-3; 10 bases are shared with TRBD2. Germline CDR1 SGHVS, CDR2 FNYEAQ. The V and J ends lost 1 base and 6 bases, in that order; junction bases with no gene match: 1. The CDR3 spans 14 residues. The CDR3 DNA is TGTGCCAGCAGCTTAGGTAGCGGGGGGGATACGCAGTATTTT. As protein: CASSLGSGGDTQYF.

This clone was counted between two and nine times. V usage is TRBV9 and J usage is TRBJ2-7, with 8 bases matching TRBD1. The ends lost 2 bases at V and 5 bases at J; junction bases unmatched: 3. The CDR3 runs to 13 residues. Germline assignment: CDR1 SGDLS and CDR2 YYNGEE. The CDR3 region has the DNA TGTGCCAGCAGCGTCGGACAGGGCCACGAGCAGTACTTC. Protein: CASSVGQGHEQYF.

The chain joins TRBV4-3 to TRBJ2-2; unclear D gene. The length of the CDR3 is 17 residues. The V gene's germline CDR1 is LGHNA and CDR2 YSLEER. Trimming took 0 bases from V and 2 from J, leaving 13 bases between them. CDR3 loop: CASSQEVGLANTGELFF. In nucleotides, the CDR3 is TGCGCCAGCAGCCAAGAAGTAGGGCTCGCTAACACCGGGGAGCTGTTTTTT.